The T cell receptor (beta chain) described here comes from a study of CXCR3-negative and CXCR3-positive naive CD8 T cells. Study-level points and caveats: CXCR3-expressing naive cells carried TRB CDR3s more hydrophobic than those of CXCR3-negative naive cells. CXCR3 expression partially decreased after cryopreservation; most assays used fresh PBMCs. Each naive subset displayed comparably high diversity, whereas memory CD8+ cells displayed much lower diversity.

Definition of naive CD8+ T cells rested on a CD45RO-CCR7+CD27+CD95- profile. CDR3 length: 14 residues. Germline V gene sequence: CDR1 SSHAT, CDR2 FNYEAQ (reference sequence). On this clonotype itself: Its antigen is still unknown.

The libraries of TRB cDNA were prepared using 5' RACE with UMI labels. TCRdb reworked the 5' RACE reads into one entry per CDR3 protein, no DNA. This table lists 50,000 to 60,000 distinct CDR3 sequences. The V gene is TRBV7-7, the J gene TRBJ2-5; TCRdb indicates TRBD2, and absent DNA this call remains unverified. The material sequenced was naive CXCR3- CD8+ T cells from blood. Subset specified: CD45RO-CCR7+CD27+CD95- naive CD8+ T cells lacking CXCR3 (TNR3-). The clonotype originates from a human donor in good health. Some clones in this sample may be carry-over from other donors' samples. The CDR3 sequence is CASAWGAGEETQYF.